The 16 T cell receptor beta chains below come from one sample, sequenced in a study of prognosis after radiotherapy for stage I lung cancer. CDR3 of TCR beta was amplified from genomic DNA via a two-round multiplex PCR. Round one of PCR was performed, and it used primers specific to each TRBV and TRBJ gene. TCRdb reanalysed the multiplex PCR reads using MiXCR and keeps one entry per CDR3 protein. The data show about 59,000 distinct CDR3 sequences, with less than 30% seen just once and roughly 7.5% held by the top ten. Sequencing used PBMCs, obtained before or after stereotactic body radiation therapy (not recorded which). All receptors derive from a donor of 50 years or more with non-small cell lung cancer.

This clonotype has at least ten counts. The chain recombines TRBV30 with TRBJ2-3; the D gene could be TRBD1 or TRBD2 (5 bases each). CDR1 and CDR2 (germline): GTSNPN, SVGIG (reference sequence). V was trimmed by 3 bases and J by 5 bases, leaving 15 bases between them. The CDR3 runs 14 residues. CDR3: CAWSPMGRGDTQYF. The CDR3 DNA reads TGTGCCTGGAGCCCAATGGGACGTGGAGATACGCAGTATTTT.

Ten or more counts support this clonotype. The chain combines TRBV28 with TRBJ1-2; 7 bases are a match to TRBD1. CDR1 is MDHEN and CDR2 is SYDVKM in the germline V gene. The V and J ends lost 11 bases and 4 bases, in that order; junction bases with no gene match: 10. The CDR3 consists of 13 residues. CDR3 in amino acids: CAGRGRGIYGYTF. CDR3 bases: TGTGCCGGTAGGGGGCGGGGGATCTATGGCTACACCTTC.

This clonotype was seen at least ten times. V gene TRBV27 combines with J gene TRBJ2-7; possible D gene TRBD1, 7 bases. The germline V gene has CDR1 MNHEY and CDR2 SMNVEV (reference sequence). The CDR3 has 14 residues. V was cut by 2 bases and J by 5 bases, with 13 bases left in between. CDR3 protein: CASSLQGGRNEQYF. CDR3 coding DNA: TGTGCCAGCAGTTTACAGGGGGGAAGGAACGAGCAGTACTTC.

The table lists this clonotype with many counts. V usage is TRBV24-1 and J usage is TRBJ2-3; 8 bases are a match to TRBD1. The CDR3 covers 15 residues. In germline, CDR1 is KGHDR, CDR2 SFDVKD. V gave up 5 bases and J gave up 0 bases; unmatched junction bases: 3. CDR3 DNA sequence: TGTGCCACCAGTGGGACAGGGAGTAGCACAGATACGCAGTATTTT. Translation gives CATSGTGSSTDTQYF.

The sample holds many counts of this clonotype. The chain uses TRBV30 and TRBJ2-3, with a tentative D call TRBD2 (5 bases). V lost 3 bases, J lost 10 bases, and 17 bases lay in between. CDR3 size: 13 residues. Germline CDR1 reads GTSNPN; CDR2 reads SVGIG (reference sequence). The DNA of the CDR3 is TGTGCCTGGAGGGGAGAAGGATCCTCCCCGCAGTATTTT. Its translation is CAWRGEGSSPQYF. The full variable domain, rest sourced from reference TRBV30 and TRBJ2-3, is SQTIHQWPATLVQPVGSPLSLECTVEGTSNPNLYWYRQAAGRGLQLLFYSVGIGQISSEVPQNLSASRPQDRQFILSSKKLLLSDSGFYLCAWRGEGSSPQYFGPGTRLTVL.

Remarks on this clonotype: An end of the junction differs from the germline gene, which may be a read error. Here the CDR3 reads CASSQDLLAGSEADTQYF. DNA of the CDR3: TGTGCCAGCAGCCAAGACCTCCTAGCGGGGTCCGAGGCAGATACACAGTATTTT. The chain uses TRBV4-2 and TRBJ2-3, with 9 bases aligning to TRBD2. The CDR3 covers 18 residues. Germline lookup yields CDR1 LGHNA and CDR2 YNFKEQ.

Worth noting for this clonotype: It differs at one base from a far larger clone, so likely a read error. This chain uses TRBV6-1 with TRBJ1-5; the D is unclear. The CDR3 covers 15 residues. The V gene's germline CDR1 is MNHNS and CDR2 SASEGT. V was trimmed by 5 bases and J by 4 bases, leaving 15 bases between them. The CDR3 DNA reads as TGTGCCAGCAGTTCGGGCTTATATAGAAATCAGCCCCAGCATTTT. Its protein product is CASSSGLYRNQPQHF.

This clonotype was found many times. The chain joins TRBV12-3 or TRBV12-4 to TRBJ2-1, with D perhaps matching TRBD1 (6 bases). The V end was cut by 5 bases, the J end by 8 bases, with 10 bases between. There are 12 residues in the CDR3. CDR3 in DNA: TGTGCCAGCAGTCTACAGGGAGATGAGCAGTTCTTC. Protein product: CASSLQGDEQFF.

About this clonotype: A read error is the likely source, as a far larger clone sits one nucleotide away. The gene calls are TRBV6-4 and TRBJ1-5, with 7 bases that match TRBD1. The CDR3 is 18 amino acids. Unmatched junction bases numbered 14, after V lost 6 bases and J lost 0 bases. Looked up from germline, CDR1 is MRHNA and CDR2 is SNTAGT. This chain's CDR3 is CASRPEGRGRNSNQPQHF. The DNA for the CDR3 is TGTGCCAGCAGACCCGAAGGCAGGGGGAGGAATAGCAATCAGCCCCAGCATTTT.

Points on this clonotype: With only one base between it and a far larger clone, this is likely a read error. The chain couples TRBV2 to TRBJ1-2; D might be TRBD1 (6 bases). Trimming removed 6 bases from V and 0 bases from J, with 11 bases in between. This CDR3 has 14 amino acids. Germline CDR1 and CDR2: SNHLY and FYNNEI. CDR3 in amino acids: CASSWDTTNYGYTF. CDR3 DNA: TGTGCCAGCAGCTGGGACACCACTAACTATGGCTACACCTTC.

This clonotype was observed many times. This chain joins TRBV3-1 and TRBJ2-1, with 11 bases aligning to TRBD1. Germline lookup yields CDR1 LGHDT and CDR2 YNNKEL (reference sequence). V was pared by 4 bases and J by 3 bases, with 5 bases of the junction left unmatched. The CDR3 is 16 residues long. The CDR3 region has the DNA TGTGCCAGCAGCCGCACGGACAGGGGGCTCTACAATGAGCAGTTCTTC. Its translation is CASSRTDRGLYNEQFF.

This clonotype was observed at least ten times. The J gene is TRBJ1-4, the V gene TRBV4-2; TRBD1 agrees at 8 bases. Germline CDR1 is LGHNA and CDR2 is YNFKEQ. After removal of 1 base from V and 8 bases from J, the junction contained 3 bases not matched to a gene. This CDR3 is built from 14 residues. In nucleotides, the CDR3 is TGTGCCAGCAGCCAAGGGACAGGGCCGGAAAAACTGTTTTTT. Amino acid sequence: CASSQGTGPEKLFF.

A word on this clonotype: A clone one base away is much larger, so this may be a read error. The chain links TRBV6-5 to TRBJ1-1; no firm D call. CDR1 is MNHEY, CDR2 SVGAGI, per germline. The CDR3 length is 17 residues. CDR3 loop: CASSYGHLGELNIEAFF. The CDR3 DNA sequence: TGTGCCAGCAGTTACGGCCATCTCGGAGAGTTGAACATTGAAGCTTTCTTT.

This clonotype was counted at least ten times. V usage is TRBV4-1 and J usage is TRBJ2-3; weak D call: TRBD2 (5 bases). Germline loops: CDR1 MGHRA, CDR2 YSYEKL. V lost 1 base to trimming and J lost 3 bases, with 11 bases between them. This CDR3 has 15 residues. CDR3 residues: CASSQAGTETDTQYF. Written as DNA, the CDR3 is TGCGCCAGCAGCCAAGCGGGAACAGAAACAGATACGCAGTATTTT.

On this clonotype: A clone one base away is much larger, so this may be a read error. V usage is TRBV5-1 and J usage is TRBJ1-1; the match to TRBD1 covers 7 bases. The CDR3 has 16 amino acids. Per germline, CDR1 SGHRS and CDR2 YFSETQ. The CDR3 is CASSPERTGWNTETFF. CDR3 DNA: TGCGCCAGCAGCCCCGAAAGGACAGGATGGAACACTGAAACTTTCTTT.

This clonotype was recorded at least ten times. The V gene is TRBV29-1, the J gene TRBJ1-2; D not resolved. Germline V CDR1 and CDR2: SQVTM, ANQGSEA. This CDR3 has 13 amino acids. The ends were cut back, 1 base at V and 4 bases at J, with 10 bases in the middle. In DNA, the CDR3 is TGCAGCGTTGAAGGAATGGGTGGCTATGGCTACACCTTC. This sequence encodes CSVEGMGGYGYTF.